This TCR beta chain was sequenced in a study of control samples from healthy donors and cancer patients. V gave up 0 bases and J gave up 5 bases, with 6 bases separating them. The CDR3 totals 14 residues. From germline, CDR1 is SGHRS and CDR2 YFSETQ. The protocol was immunoSEQ multiplex PCR, while the TCRdb copy is restricted to in-frame clones and leaves out a portion. This table holds 150,000 or so clones, under 95% found once. Source material: blood. The clonotype originates from a man aged 18 to 35 in good health. The chain employs TRBV5-1 and TRBJ1-6, with D unclear. CDR3 DNA sequence: TGCGCCAGCAGCTTGGGTAGCGATAATTCACCCCTCCACTTT. Translated, it gives CASSLGSDNSPLHF.